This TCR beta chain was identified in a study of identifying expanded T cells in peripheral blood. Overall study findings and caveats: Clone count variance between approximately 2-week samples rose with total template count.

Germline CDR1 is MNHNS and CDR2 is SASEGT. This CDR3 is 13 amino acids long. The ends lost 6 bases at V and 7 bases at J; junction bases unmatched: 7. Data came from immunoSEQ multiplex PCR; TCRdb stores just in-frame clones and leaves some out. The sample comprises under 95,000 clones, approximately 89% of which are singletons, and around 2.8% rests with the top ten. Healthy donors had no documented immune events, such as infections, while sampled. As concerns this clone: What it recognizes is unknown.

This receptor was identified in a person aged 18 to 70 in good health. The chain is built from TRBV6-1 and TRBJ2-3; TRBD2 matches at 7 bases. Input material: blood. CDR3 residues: CASREAGLHTQYF. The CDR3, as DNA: TGTGCCAGCAGGGAGGCGGGACTACATACGCAGTATTTT.